This record concerns one T cell receptor (beta chain) sequence. No antigen is known for it. The CDR3 is made up of 16 amino acids. J gave up 0 bases and V 1 base, and 5 bases lay outside the gene matches. The germline CDR1 and CDR2 sequences are SGHTA and FQGNSA. TEMRA cells were FACS-enriched, while CD8+ and CD4+ T cells were negatively isolated. These data belong to a study of CD8 T cells in Susac syndrome. Study conclusions and caveats: It was acknowledged in the study that its TCR sequencing and HLA analysis involved a relatively small number of individuals. The authors found no clonal expansion in Susac syndrome CD4+ T cell repertoires.

Random hexamers were used to reverse transcribe an amount of roughly 0.45 to 1 ug RNA. TCRdb itself ran the immunoSEQ multiplex PCR reads through MiXCR, one entry per CDR3 protein. The sample lists roughly 200,000 distinct CDR3 sequences; roughly 94% were seen once. V gene TRBV7-2 combines with J gene TRBJ1-2, with 7 bases fitting TRBD1. The source material was CD4+ T cells from PBMCs. The sequence was obtained from a human donor with Susac syndrome. The CDR3 DNA sequence: TGTGCCAGCAGCTTAGAAGAGGGGACAGCTAACTATGGCTACACCTTC. Residues: CASSLEEGTANYGYTF.